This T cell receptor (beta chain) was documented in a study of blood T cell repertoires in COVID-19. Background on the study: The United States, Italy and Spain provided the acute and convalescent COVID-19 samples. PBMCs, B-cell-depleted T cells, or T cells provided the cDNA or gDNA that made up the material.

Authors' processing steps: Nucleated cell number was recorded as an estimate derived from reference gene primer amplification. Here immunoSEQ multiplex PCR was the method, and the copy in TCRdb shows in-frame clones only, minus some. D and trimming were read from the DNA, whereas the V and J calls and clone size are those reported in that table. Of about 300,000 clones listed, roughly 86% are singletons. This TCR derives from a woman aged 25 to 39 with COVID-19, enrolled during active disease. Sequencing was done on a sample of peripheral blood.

CDR3 sequence (DNA): TGTGCCAGCAGCTCAACCCTGCGGGCGGTCAGGAGGAATGAGCAGTTCTTC. This codes for CASSSTLRAVRRNEQFF. The chain couples TRBV13 to TRBJ2-1; a possible D gene is TRBD2 (5 bases). Germline lookup yields CDR1 PRHDT and CDR2 FYEKMQ (reference sequence). The CDR3 length is 17 residues. Trimming pared 4 bases from V and 7 bases from J, leaving 23 bases between.